This T cell receptor (beta chain) was profiled in a study of T cells in Graves' hyperthyroidism and ophthalmopathy (dated by TCRdb to 2018 to 2020). Concerning the study at large: Peripheral blood samples were taken at the time of initial diagnosis, prior to any treatment. TCR V-J signatures able to tell the groups apart were searched for in a discovery cohort of 90 to 100 patients, of whom 40 to 45 had Graves' ophthalmopathy and 57 had stable Graves' hyperthyroidism. Prospective prediction of ophthalmopathy was tested in an independent validation cohort of 18 to 20 hyperthyroidism patients and 17 patients who later progressed to ophthalmopathy. The approximately 97 discovery patients were randomly divided into training and test sets at a 7:3 ratio. The study also compared thyroid tissue and blood T-cell repertoires from about six Graves' hyperthyroidism patients. After sampling, hyperthyroidism patients received methimazole starting at 30 mg daily, and ophthalmopathy patients received high-dose intravenous methylprednisolone. According to the paper, TCR Vbeta CDR3 sequencing was carried out on over 130 peripheral blood samples, which came from under 50 ophthalmopathy, roughly 75 hyperthyroidism and approximately 17 progressor patients.

The TCR beta CDR3 regions were amplified from RNA transcripts. For the first round of RT-PCR on the TCR CDR3, the HTBI primer set was used together with the Qiagen OneStep RT-PCR kit. A second multiplex PCR round built the libraries, followed by size selection and purification. Sequencing of the libraries was done on an Illumina HiSeq2000 using paired-end 100 bp reads. The original methods were these. SOAPnuke was used to process the raw data, throwing out any read that contained adapters or uncalled bases, had a mean Phred below 15, or lacked an exact constant-primer or identifier match. COPE v1.2.5 was used to merge the high-quality paired reads, and each unique nucleotide sequence was defined as a clonotype. Clonotypes were aligned to IMGT TRBV, TRBD and TRBJ reference segments using MiTCR v1.1. The analysis was restricted to V-J combinations with a frequency above 0.0001, which together covered 99.2% of the repertoires. The TCS score was defined as F50 (clonal expansion) divided by E x V (chaos), with BLOSUM62-based TCRdist calculated between CDR3 peptides within each V-J. Welch's t-statistics and random forest reduced approximately 520 V-J features to 10 to 15, which were used in a naive Bayes classifier (R e1071). TCRdb itself trimmed the public reads at Q25 with fastp, ran MiXCR and retained productive beta chains. CDR3 protein sequences are deduplicated, and each keeps its most common genes and DNA. The V and J calls shown here were made by TCRdb, not taken from the authors' results. The sample table holds 530,000 or so distinct CDR3 sequences, of which over 15% were seen once. The ten largest clones take up approximately 16% of the sample.

V was cut back by 1 base and J by 6 bases, leaving a gap of 15 bases between them. CDR3 length: 15 amino acids, cysteine to phenylalanine. The read is trimmed to its CDR3 DNA, 45 bases read in frame from base 1. CDR1 and CDR2 (SGHTA, FQGNSA) derive from the germline V gene. This clonotype was detected ten times or more. Its antigen specificity is not known. No clone much larger than this one lies a single base away; base qualities are absent. What the research found in general, with its limitations: A 13 V-J signature model separated ophthalmopathy from stable hyperthyroidism, with around 88% sensitivity and 81.08% specificity in cross-validation and 80%/75% in testing. Most expanded thyroid clonotypes (frequency above 0.001) were also found in blood, which suggests that blood repertoires may mirror thyroid immune responses. In validation, the model predicted progression to ophthalmopathy with 55% to 71% sensitivity and approximately 78% specificity, a median of 6.5 months before onset. Sample size was not statistically predetermined, and investigators were not blinded to group allocation.

In the ophthalmopathy patients, disease was moderately to severely active, with a Clinical Activity Score of 3 or more, a NOSPECS grade of 4 or more, and a duration of less than 3 months. The study excluded patients with uncontrolled infections, other autoimmune diseases, pregnancy or lactation. Diagnoses were based on clinical symptoms, serum thyroxine and TRAb, thyroid ultrasound and orbital computed tomography. Ficoll-Paque density gradient centrifugation was used to isolate PBMCs from approximately 10 ml of fresh peripheral blood. Trizol reagent was used to extract total RNA, and RNA quality was then checked on an Agilent 2100 Bioanalyzer.

The chain was built from TRBV7-2 and TRBJ1-1; D gene: possibly TRBD1, on 6 matching bases. The sequencing sample was made of blood. The TCR sequence derives from a woman aged 18-29 years with Graves' ophthalmopathy. The CDR3 reads as follows: CASSLDPVRGAEAFF. The nucleotide sequence is TGTGCCAGCAGCTTAGATCCGGTCAGGGGAGCTGAAGCTTTCTTT. This CDR3, with the reference TRBV7-2 and TRBJ1-1 proteins standing in past its ends, gives the full variable domain GAGVSQSPSNKVTEKGKDVELRCDPISGHTALYWYRQSLGQGLEFLIYFQGNSAPDKSGLPSDRFSAERTGGSVSTLTIQRTQQEDSAVYLCASSLDPVRGAEAFFGQGTRLTVV.